These 22 T cell receptor beta chains originate from one sample sequenced in a study of blood T cell repertoires in COVID-19. This table comes from immunoSEQ multiplex PCR, and its TCRdb copy is limited to in-frame clones, with some not included. The table includes roughly 100,000 clones, approximately 88% detected once. The sample comprised peripheral blood. The receptors originated from a human donor in a cohort sampled during active COVID-19.

The chain recombines TRBV28 with TRBJ2-7; D is possibly TRBD2 (5 bases). The CDR3 extends over 15 amino acids. The ends were cut back, 4 bases at V and 3 bases at J, with 16 bases in the middle. Germline V gene sequence: CDR1 MDHEN, CDR2 SYDVKM. CDR3 region: CASSSTRLNLYEQYF. Written as DNA, the CDR3 is TGTGCCAGCAGTTCAACCCGACTAAACCTCTACGAGCAGTACTTC.

The rearrangement uses TRBV15 and TRBJ2-7; 8 bases fit TRBD2. Germline CDR1 LNHNV, CDR2 YYDKDF (reference sequence). This CDR3 comprises 17 residues. The V segment lost 5 bases and the J segment 4 bases; nucleotides outside the gene matches: 16. The CDR3 sequence: CATSREGSQRRAYEQYF. The CDR3 region has the DNA TGTGCCACCAGCCGGGAGGGCTCTCAGAGGAGGGCATACGAGCAGTACTTC.

The chain is built from TRBV6-2 or TRBV6-3 and TRBJ2-3; 8 bases agree with TRBD2. V lost 2 bases and J lost 6; bases outside the gene matches: 13. Germline V gene data show CDR1 as MNHEY and CDR2 as SVGEGT. There are 17 residues in the CDR3. CDR3 region: CASSYMGTSPVKDTQYF. The DNA of the CDR3 is TGTGCCAGCAGTTACATGGGGACTAGTCCTGTTAAGGATACGCAGTATTTT.

V and J are TRBV11-2 and TRBJ2-3; 10 positions match TRBD2. The junction had 6 bases not matched to a gene; V was cut back by 3 bases and J by 3 bases. The CDR3 has 16 amino acids. Germline V gene data show CDR1 as SGHAT and CDR2 as FQNNGV. The CDR3 DNA reads as TGTGCCAGCAGCTTTTCCTGGACTAGCGGAACAGATACGCAGTATTTT. Its protein is CASSFSWTSGTDTQYF.

The chain employs TRBV6-6 and TRBJ2-1; 9 bases match TRBD2. Germline CDR1 reads MNHNY; CDR2 reads SVGAGI (reference sequence). With V trimmed by 4 bases and J by 4 bases, 2 bases remained unmatched. This CDR3 contains 14 residues. CDR3 nucleotides: TGTGCCAGCAGTTCTAGCGGGGTTTACAATGAGCAGTTCTTC. Translating it yields CASSSSGVYNEQFF.

The chain carries TRBV6-1 and TRBJ2-7, with D perhaps matching TRBD1 (6 bases). CDR1 and CDR2 (germline): MNHNS, SASEGT. Between the trimmed V and J ends, which lost 2 bases and 3 bases, there was a span of 11 bases. This CDR3 spans 14 amino acids. The CDR3 sequence: CASSERDTIYEQYF. In DNA form, the CDR3 reads TGTGCCAGCAGTGAAAGGGACACAATCTACGAGCAGTACTTC.

This clone was recorded only once. V and J are TRBV9 and TRBJ2-2; D possibly corresponds to TRBD2 (6 bases). Deletions cut 4 bases from V and 0 bases from J, with 13 bases between. Germline loops: CDR1 SGDLS, CDR2 YYNGEE. This CDR3 has 16 residues. The CDR3: CASSPRRDSNTGELFF. Written as DNA, the CDR3 is TGTGCCAGCAGCCCTCGTCGGGACTCGAACACCGGGGAGCTGTTTTTT. Using reference TRBV9 and TRBJ2-2 for the parts outside the CDR3, the full variable domain is DSGVTQTPKHLITATGQRVTLRCSPRSGDLSVYWYQQSLDQGLQFLIQYYNGEERAKGNILERFSAQQFPDLHSELNLSSLELGDSALYFCASSPRRDSNTGELFFGEGSRLTVL.

V gene TRBV7-9 combines with J gene TRBJ1-6; TRBD1 aligns across 7 bases. CDR1 and CDR2 (germline): SEHNR, FQNEAQ (reference sequence). CDR3 size: 14 residues. With V trimmed by 5 bases and J by 10 bases, 8 bases remained unmatched. As DNA, the CDR3 is TGTGCCAGCAGCGAAGGGGGCAGCAGCTCACCCCTCCACTTT. It specifies CASSEGGSSSPLHF.

The rearrangement uses TRBV13 and TRBJ2-3; 7 bases are shared with TRBD2. With 5 bases clipped from V and 5 bases from J, the junction kept 10 bases outside the gene matches. The CDR3 consists of 15 residues. CDR1 is PRHDT and CDR2 is FYEKMQ in the germline V gene (reference sequence). The CDR3 loop is CASSPGRPGGDTQYF. The CDR3 coding sequence is TGTGCCAGCAGCCCCGGGAGACCGGGGGGAGATACGCAGTATTTT.

CDR3 protein: CASSIGDSLGSPLHF. The CDR3 nucleotides read TGTGCCAGTAGTATAGGGGACAGCCTAGGCTCACCCCTCCACTTT. The rearrangement links TRBV19 to TRBJ1-6; 7 bases map to TRBD1. The V gene's germline CDR1 is LNHDA and CDR2 SQIVND (reference sequence). There are 15 residues in the CDR3. With V trimmed by 1 base and J by 10 bases, 7 bases remained unmatched.

This clone appeared once. This chain uses TRBV2 with TRBJ1-6; a weak D match, TRBD1 (6 bases). CDR3 length equals 14 residues. The V end was cut by 6 bases, the J end by 7 bases, with 13 bases between. Germline values: CDR1 SNHLY, CDR2 FYNNEI. This chain's CDR3 is CASRSGASNSPLHF. Here the CDR3 DNA reads TGTGCCAGCAGATCAGGGGCCTCCAATTCACCCCTCCACTTT.

The J gene is TRBJ1-1, the V gene TRBV6-1, with D perhaps TRBD1 (5 bases). V lost 0 bases to trimming and J lost 4 bases, with 15 bases between them. Germline V gene data show CDR1 as MNHNS and CDR2 as SASEGT. CDR3 length equals 16 residues. CDR3 loop: CASSEAGRAGSTEAFF. The CDR3 region has the DNA TGTGCCAGCAGTGAAGCGGGCAGGGCGGGAAGCACTGAAGCTTTCTTT.

This chain uses TRBV27 with TRBJ1-3, with 9 bases matching TRBD1. The CDR3 extends over 16 amino acids. The trim removed 2 bases at V and 4 bases at J, leaving 6 bases unmatched. Germline V gene sequence: CDR1 MNHEY, CDR2 SMNVEV (reference sequence). CDR3 sequence (DNA): TGTGCCAGCAGTTTAAGTGGGACAGGGCCGGGAAACACCATATATTTT. Amino acids: CASSLSGTGPGNTIYF.

This clone was detected once. This chain joins TRBV5-4 and TRBJ2-2, with 11 positions matching TRBD2. This CDR3 is 16 amino acids long. From germline, CDR1 is SGHNT and CDR2 YYREEE (reference sequence). V was pared by 4 bases and J by 2 bases, with 4 bases of the junction left unmatched. The CDR3 DNA sequence: TGTGCCAGCAGCCGAGGACTAGCGGGTAACACCGGGGAGCTGTTTTTT. The encoded protein is CASSRGLAGNTGELFF. The variable domain in full, with the rest retrieved from reference TRBV5-4 and TRBJ2-2, is ETGVTQSPTHLIKTRGQQVTLRCSSQSGHNTVSWYQQALGQGPQFIFQYYREEENGRGNFPPRFSGLQFPNYSSELNVNALELDDSALYLCASSRGLAGNTGELFFGEGSRLTVL.

The chain links TRBV6-2 or TRBV6-3 to TRBJ2-1; 12 nucleotides line up with TRBD2. J gave up 4 bases and V 5 bases, and 3 bases lay outside the gene matches. The CDR3 consists of 15 residues. Per germline, CDR1 MNHEY and CDR2 SVGEGT. CDR3 amino acids: CASSQLAGGYNEQFF. The CDR3 coding sequence is TGTGCCAGCAGTCAACTAGCGGGGGGTTACAATGAGCAGTTCTTC.

This clone has just one count. V usage is TRBV4-2 and J usage is TRBJ2-3; no reliable D call. CDR3 length: 18 residues. V gave up 0 bases and J gave up 5 bases, with 21 bases separating them. From germline, CDR1 is LGHNA and CDR2 YNFKEQ. The CDR3, as DNA: TGTGCCAGCAGCCAAGATGGGCCAAGACGGCAAAGTCAAGATACGCAGTATTTT. Its protein product is CASSQDGPRRQSQDTQYF.

The genes are TRBV21-1 and TRBJ2-7; the listed D gene, TRBD1, was not tested against the DNA. TRBV21-1 is flagged as a pseudogene. The length of the CDR3 is 16 residues. The CDR3 protein is CASSNTPGQNSYEQYF. The DNA of the CDR3 is TGTGCCAGCAGCAACACCCCGGGACAGAACTCCTACGAGCAGTACTTC.

J is TRBJ2-7 and V is TRBV14; D not resolved. The CDR3 loop spans 12 amino acids. Trimming took 3 bases from V and 3 from J, leaving 6 bases between them. Germline V gene lookup returns CDR1 SGHDN and CDR2 FVKESK. Written as DNA, the CDR3 is TGTGCCAGCAGCCACCTAGTCTACGAGCAGTACTTC. It translates to CASSHLVYEQYF.

This clone was picked up one time. The chain is built from TRBV9 and TRBJ2-1; D may be TRBD2 (5 bases). V lost 0 bases and J lost 6, with 13 bases in between. The CDR3 totals 15 residues. Germline V CDR1 and CDR2: SGDLS, YYNGEE. The CDR3 protein is CASSVEWESSNEQFF. The DNA for the CDR3 is TGTGCCAGCAGCGTAGAGTGGGAGTCGTCCAATGAGCAGTTCTTC.

The rearrangement uses TRBV6-2 or TRBV6-3 and TRBJ1-2; weak D call: TRBD1 (5 bases). Germline V gene sequence: CDR1 MNHEY, CDR2 SVGEGT. The CDR3 is 13 residues long. The V end was cut by 2 bases, the J end by 2 bases, with 6 bases between. CDR3 region: CASSYTGNYGYTF. The CDR3 DNA sequence: TGTGCCAGCAGTTACACAGGCAACTATGGCTACACCTTC.

J is TRBJ2-5 and V is TRBV5-8; the match to TRBD1 covers 8 bases. This CDR3 is 15 amino acids long. Trimming removed 0 bases from V and 1 base from J; junction bases left unmatched: 2. Germline lookup yields CDR1 SGHTS and CDR2 YDEGEE. CDR3 DNA: TGTGCCAGCAGCTTGGCAGGGACAGGCCAAGAGACCCAGTACTTC. This translates into CASSLAGTGQETQYF.

The genes are TRBV30 and TRBJ1-6; D is unclear. The CDR3 is 14 residues long. V shed 1 base and J shed 7 bases, with 11 bases lying between them. Germline values: CDR1 GTSNPN, CDR2 SVGIG (reference sequence). The CDR3 sequence is CAWSDGSGNSPLHF. As DNA, the CDR3 is TGTGCCTGGAGTGATGGGTCGGGAAATTCACCCCTCCACTTT.